The source of this T cell receptor beta chain is a study of blood T cell repertoires in COVID-19. Study-level information: The United States, Italy and Spain supplied acute and convalescent COVID-19 samples.

Germline assignment: CDR1 SNHLY and CDR2 FYNNEI. The CDR3 length is 15 residues. V was pared by 6 bases and J by 0 bases, with 7 bases of the junction left unmatched. The assay was immunoSEQ multiplex PCR, and TCRdb's table has in-frame clones only and misses some. Of roughly 200,000 clones listed, about 85% are singletons. Material for sequencing was PBMCs or T cells enriched from blood (not recorded which). This receptor was identified in a man aged 35 to 55 who had recovered from COVID-19. This chain links TRBV2 with TRBJ2-7; the match to TRBD1 covers 8 bases. CDR3 residues: CASSGGQASSYEQYF. CDR3 DNA sequence: TGTGCCAGCAGCGGGGGACAGGCGAGCTCCTACGAGCAGTACTTC. Full variable domain (outside the CDR3, taken from reference TRBV2 and TRBJ2-7): EPEVTQTPSHQVTQMGQEVILRCVPISNHLYFYWYRQILGQKVEFLVSFYNNEISEKSEIFDDQFSVERPDGSNFTLKIRSTKLEDSAMYFCASSGGQASSYEQYFGPGTRLTVT.